The T cell receptor beta chain under discussion was sequenced for a study of cytotoxic CD8 clonotypes in ibrutinib-treated CLL. At the level of the study: The study included eleven to twelve relapsed/refractory and over 14 treatment-naive patients; roughly 17 had IGHV unmutated disease.

This clone was detected many times. Its antigen is undetermined. Study findings and constraints: Public clonotypes were uncommon and contracted or stayed stable on treatment. Clonality was higher at ibrutinib response and returned toward baseline at progression.

Method: immunoSEQ multiplex PCR; TCRdb's copy keeps in-frame clones and lacks some. Of just over 200,000 clones in the sample, about 75% were seen once. There are 16 residues in the CDR3. Per germline, CDR1 MNHEY and CDR2 SVGAGI. V was pared by 0 bases and J by 6 bases, with 15 bases between. The V and J genes are TRBV6-5 and TRBJ2-1, with D perhaps TRBD1 or TRBD2 (6 bases each). This clonotype originated in a human donor with chronic lymphocytic leukemia. The sample in question was PBMCs, obtained after 12 months of ibrutinib treatment. The CDR3 DNA reads TGTGCCAGCAGTTACTCGAGTAGGGGGGAGTCCAATGAGCAGTTCTTC. Residues: CASSYSSRGESNEQFF.